The 3 T cell receptor beta chains given below trace back to one sample, sequenced in a study of blood T cell repertoires in COVID-19. The table came from immunoSEQ multiplex PCR; TCRdb's copy has only in-frame clones and leaves some out. The repertoire holds fewer than 300,000 clones, with roughly 90% as singletons. Sequencing was carried out using PBMCs or T cells enriched from blood (not recorded which). Source of these receptors: a woman in her forties with acute COVID-19.

The V gene is TRBV9, the J gene TRBJ2-1; tentative D call: TRBD2 (5 bases). This CDR3 comprises 15 residues. Germline V gene data show CDR1 as SGDLS and CDR2 as YYNGEE. With 0 bases removed from V and 7 bases from J, the gap between germline ends came to 14 bases. Here the CDR3 reads CASSVAPSWGNEQFF. In DNA form, the CDR3 reads TGTGCCAGCAGCGTAGCTCCTAGCTGGGGTAATGAGCAGTTCTTC.

V is TRBV7-9 and J is TRBJ2-1; 9 nucleotides align to TRBD2. CDR3 size: 15 residues. Germline V gene sequence: CDR1 SEHNR, CDR2 FQNEAQ (reference sequence). V lost 2 bases to trimming and J lost 9 bases; unmatched junction nucleotides: 8. For the CDR3, the DNA is TGTGCCAGCAGCTTATTAGCGGGAGTTTCCATTGAGCAGTTCTTC. It encodes CASSLLAGVSIEQFF.

The chain joins TRBV7-8 to TRBJ1-5, with 8 bases fitting TRBD1. CDR3 length: 17 residues. After removal of 5 bases from V and 3 bases from J, the junction contained 12 bases not matched to a gene. Germline V lookup: CDR1 SGHVS, CDR2 FQNEAQ. The CDR3 sequence: CASSPGQGFSHNQPQHF. CDR3 coding DNA: TGTGCCAGCAGCCCAGGACAGGGATTTTCCCACAATCAGCCCCAGCATTTT.